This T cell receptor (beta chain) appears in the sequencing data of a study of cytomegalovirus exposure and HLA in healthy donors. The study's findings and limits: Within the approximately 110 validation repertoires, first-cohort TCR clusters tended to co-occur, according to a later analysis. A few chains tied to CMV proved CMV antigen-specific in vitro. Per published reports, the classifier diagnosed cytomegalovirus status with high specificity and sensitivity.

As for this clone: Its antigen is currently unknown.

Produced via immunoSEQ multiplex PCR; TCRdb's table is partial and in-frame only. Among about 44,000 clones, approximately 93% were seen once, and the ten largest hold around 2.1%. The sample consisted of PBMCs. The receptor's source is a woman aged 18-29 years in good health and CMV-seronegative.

The CDR3: CASRLAALPRSYEQYF. CDR3 nucleotide sequence: TGTGCAAGTCGCTTAGCGGCACTACCTCGCTCCTACGAGCAGTACTTC. The chain is built from TRBV12-2 and TRBJ2-7; the DNA was not used to check the table's D call, TRBD2. TRBV12-2 is a known pseudogene. CDR3 length equals 16 residues.